Each of the 17 T cell receptor beta chains below was sequenced from the same sample in a study of Graves' ophthalmopathy and Graves' hyperthyroidism. Researchers took RNA transcripts and amplified TCR beta CDR3 regions from them. Second-round multiplex PCR came after a first-round RT-PCR that employed HTBI primers. MiXCR, applied by TCRdb to the multiplex PCR reads, yields one record per CDR3 protein. This sample has almost 750,000 distinct CDR3 sequences, with roughly 41% found just once. Sequencing was performed on peripheral blood. The receptors were sampled from an adult man with Graves' ophthalmopathy.

The chain employs TRBV7-9 and TRBJ2-5; maybe TRBD1 (6 bases). Trimming shortened V by 5 bases and J by 0 bases, and 13 bases separated the two germline ends. CDR3 length: 15 amino acids. Germline assignment: CDR1 SEHNR and CDR2 FQNEAQ (reference sequence). The CDR3 coding sequence is TGTGCCAGCAGCCGTCAGGGGACATACCAAGAGACCCAGTACTTC. It translates to CASSRQGTYQETQYF.

This clonotype was counted ten times or more. The chain combines TRBV19 with TRBJ1-2; no clear D gene. The CDR3 covers 12 residues. Germline CDR1 LNHDA, CDR2 SQIVND (reference sequence). V was shortened by 10 bases and J by 1 base, with 10 bases between the two germline ends. The CDR3 DNA follows: TGTGCCACCAGGACGGGTAACTATGGCTACACCTTC. Protein: CATRTGNYGYTF.

This chain uses TRBV5-1 with TRBJ2-7; TRBD2 aligns across 7 bases. The CDR3 spans 14 residues. Germline lookup yields CDR1 SGHRS and CDR2 YFSETQ. The ends lost 4 bases at V and 2 bases at J; junction bases unmatched: 6. CDR3 DNA sequence: TGCGCCAGCAGCCCAACCGGGACTACCTACGAGCAGTACTTC. This encodes CASSPTGTTYEQYF.

The CDR3 sequence: CASSKVPQPQHF. In DNA form, the CDR3 reads TGTGCCAGCAGTAAAGTCCCTCAGCCCCAGCATTTT. The rearrangement uses TRBV28 and TRBJ1-5; D not resolved. Trimming removed 5 bases at V and 6 bases at J, with 8 bases between. Per the germline V gene, CDR1 is MDHEN and CDR2 is SYDVKM. This CDR3 spans 12 amino acids.

A note on this clonotype: Possible read error: a much larger clone is one base away. The genes are TRBV11-2 and TRBJ1-4, with D unclear. Germline CDR1 is SGHAT and CDR2 is FQNNGV. V was clipped by 5 bases and J by 8 bases, with 12 bases between them. CDR3 length: 13 amino acids. In DNA, the CDR3 is TGTGCCAGCAGCCAAGAGACCGGGGAAAAACTGTTTTTT. This codes for CASSQETGEKLFF.

This clonotype was detected many times. V usage is TRBV5-1 and J usage is TRBJ1-1; TRBD1 aligns across 8 bases. J was trimmed by 6 bases and V by 4 bases; bases with no gene match: 5. Germline V gives CDR1 SGHRS, CDR2 YFSETQ. The CDR3 totals 13 residues. For the CDR3, the DNA is TGCGCCAGCAGCACGCGGACAGGGTCTGAAGCTTTCTTT. Protein sequence: CASSTRTGSEAFF.

This clonotype has a count of ten or more. V is TRBV29-1 and J is TRBJ2-7; D is unclear. The germline V gene encodes CDR1 SQVTM and CDR2 ANQGSEA. Trimming took 4 bases from V and 0 from J, leaving 7 bases between them. The CDR3 is 12 amino acids. The CDR3 sequence is CSVGSRSYEQYF. The CDR3 DNA follows: TGCAGCGTTGGCTCTCGCTCCTACGAGCAGTACTTC.

V is TRBV19 and J is TRBJ1-1; 7 bases line up with TRBD1. The CDR3 length is 14 residues. V dropped 6 bases and J dropped 0; count of bases not matched to a gene: 4. Germline CDR1 and CDR2: LNHDA and SQIVND (reference sequence). CDR3 in amino acids: CASRAGQLNTEAFF. The CDR3 DNA reads TGTGCCAGTAGAGCGGGACAGCTGAACACTGAAGCTTTCTTT. The entire variable domain, with the rest obtained from reference TRBV19 and TRBJ1-1, is as follows: DGGITQSPKYLFRKEGQNVTLSCEQNLNHDAMYWYRQDPGQGLRLIYYSQIVNDFQKGDIAEGYSVSREKKESFPLTVTSAQKNPTAFYLCASRAGQLNTEAFFGQGTRLTVV.

This clonotype came up a few times. This CDR3 fails to terminate in the conserved phenylalanine or tryptophan, so it likely reflects a read error. No DNA is shown, since the ends of the CDR3 on it are uncertain; the CDR3 is the one TCRdb lists. The chain uses TRBV19 and TRBJ1-1; TRBD1, the D gene given by the table, was not confirmed from the DNA. With termini counted, the CDR3 has 8 amino acids. CDR1 is LNHDA and CDR2 is SQIVND in the germline V gene (reference sequence). The CDR3 is CASSSSGR.

Remarks on this clonotype: A much larger clone is a single base away; this may be a read error. The chain links TRBV9 to TRBJ1-2; 9 bases align to TRBD1. Germline CDR1 and CDR2: SGDLS and YYNGEE. The CDR3 contains 15 residues. Unmatched junction bases numbered 9, after V lost 6 bases and J lost 3 bases. The DNA for the CDR3 is TGTGCCAGCACCCCTACAGGGGGCGTCCACTATGGCTACACCTTC. Its protein product is CASTPTGGVHYGYTF.

This chain uses TRBV25-1 with TRBJ1-2, with a weak D call TRBD1 (6 bases). The V gene's germline CDR1 is MGHDK and CDR2 SYGVNS. The CDR3 has 11 amino acids. Trimming removed 8 bases at V and 7 bases at J, with 11 bases between. This CDR3 is CASLDRSGYTF. The DNA for the CDR3 is TGTGCCAGCTTGGACAGAAGTGGCTACACCTTC.

This clonotype was counted between two and nine times. This chain links TRBV7-9 with TRBJ1-1; D remains unclear. The CDR3 length is 12 residues. The V and J ends lost 2 bases and 11 bases respectively, with 12 bases between them. Germline CDR1 reads SEHNR; CDR2 reads FQNEAQ (reference sequence). The DNA for the CDR3 is TGTGCCAGCAGCTTAATTCAATCTGGCGCTTTCTTT. It yields the protein CASSLIQSGAFF.

This clonotype was counted ten times or more. The chain combines TRBV7-9 with TRBJ1-1; the D is unclear. CDR1 is SEHNR, CDR2 FQNEAQ, per germline (reference sequence). Trimming cost V 1 base and J 6 bases, with 21 bases left between them. The CDR3 spans 17 residues. The CDR3 here is CASSLGYSSLGEAEAFF. The CDR3 nucleotides read TGTGCCAGCAGCTTAGGATACTCATCGCTAGGTGAAGCTGAAGCTTTCTTT.

The J gene is TRBJ2-7, the V gene TRBV29-1; 9 bases match TRBD1. Germline-derived CDR1 and CDR2 are SQVTM and ANQGSEA. CDR3 length: 10 residues. After removal of 6 bases from V and 8 bases from J, the junction contained 2 bases not matched to a gene. CDR3 protein: CSVGQGKQYF. The CDR3 bases are TGCAGCGTCGGACAGGGGAAGCAGTACTTC.

This clonotype appeared once. The chain links TRBV2 to TRBJ1-5, with no clear D. Trimming took off 8 bases at V and 5 bases at J, with 19 bases between the two ends. Germline V gene sequence: CDR1 SNHLY, CDR2 FYNNEI. CDR3 length equals 15 residues. The CDR3 spells CASSPYSQNDQPQHF. The CDR3 DNA reads TGTGCCAGCTCACCCTACTCTCAGAACGATCAGCCCCAGCATTTT.

This clonotype was observed at least ten times. This chain joins TRBV25-1 and TRBJ2-2, with D unresolved. V was cut by 5 bases and J by 7 bases, with 8 bases left in between. CDR1 and CDR2 from the germline V gene are MGHDK and SYGVNS. The CDR3 totals 12 residues. CDR3 region: CASSLFGGELFF. The CDR3, as DNA: TGTGCCAGCAGTTTATTCGGCGGGGAGCTGTTTTTT.

This clonotype was observed a handful of times. The chain uses TRBV10-3 and TRBJ1-4; D is uncertain. CDR3 length equals 13 residues. The V end lost 10 bases, the J end lost 6 bases, and 15 bases lay between the germline ends. Germline lookup yields CDR1 ENHRY and CDR2 SYGVKD. CDR3 in DNA: TGTGCCAGCTGTAGGGATGGCGATGAAAAACTGTTTTTT. Its protein product is CASCRDGDEKLFF.